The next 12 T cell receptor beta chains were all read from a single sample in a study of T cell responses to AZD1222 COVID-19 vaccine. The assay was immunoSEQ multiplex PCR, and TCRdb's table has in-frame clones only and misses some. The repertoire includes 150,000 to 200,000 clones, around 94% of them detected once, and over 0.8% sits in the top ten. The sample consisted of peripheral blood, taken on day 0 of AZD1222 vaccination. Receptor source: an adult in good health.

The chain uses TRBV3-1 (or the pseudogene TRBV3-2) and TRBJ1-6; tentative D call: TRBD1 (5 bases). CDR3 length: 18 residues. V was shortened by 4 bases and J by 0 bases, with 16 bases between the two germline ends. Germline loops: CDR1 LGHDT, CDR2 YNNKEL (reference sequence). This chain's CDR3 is CASSPGAHSTSYNSPLHF. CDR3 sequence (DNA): TGTGCCAGCAGCCCTGGGGCCCATAGTACCTCCTATAATTCACCCCTCCACTTT.

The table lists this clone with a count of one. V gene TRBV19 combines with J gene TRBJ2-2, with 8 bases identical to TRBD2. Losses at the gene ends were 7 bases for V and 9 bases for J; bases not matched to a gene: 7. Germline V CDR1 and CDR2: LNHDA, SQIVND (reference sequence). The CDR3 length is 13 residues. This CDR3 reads CASNLGGDRELFF. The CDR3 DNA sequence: TGTGCCAGTAACCTCGGGGGGGACCGGGAGCTGTTTTTT.

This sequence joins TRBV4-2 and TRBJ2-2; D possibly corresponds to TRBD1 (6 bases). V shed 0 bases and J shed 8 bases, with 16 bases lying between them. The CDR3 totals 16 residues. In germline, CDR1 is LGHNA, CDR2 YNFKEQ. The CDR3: CASSQDPRLRGGELFF. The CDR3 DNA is TGTGCCAGCAGCCAAGATCCGAGGCTAAGGGGGGGGGAGCTGTTTTTT.

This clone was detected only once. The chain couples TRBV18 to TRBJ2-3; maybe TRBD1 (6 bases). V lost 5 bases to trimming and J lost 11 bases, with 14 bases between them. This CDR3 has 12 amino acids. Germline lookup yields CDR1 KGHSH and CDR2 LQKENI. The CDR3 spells CASSIYGTQQYF. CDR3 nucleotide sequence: TGTGCCAGCTCAATTTATGGGACACAGCAGTATTTT.

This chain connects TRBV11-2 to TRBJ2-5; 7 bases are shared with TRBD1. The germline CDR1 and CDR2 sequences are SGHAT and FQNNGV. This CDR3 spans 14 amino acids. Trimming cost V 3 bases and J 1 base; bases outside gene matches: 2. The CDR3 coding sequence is TGTGCCAGCAGCTTGGGGACAGCCCAAGAGACCCAGTACTTC. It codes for CASSLGTAQETQYF. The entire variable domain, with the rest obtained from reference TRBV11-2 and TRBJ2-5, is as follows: EAGVAQSPRYKIIEKRQSVAFWCNPISGHATLYWYQQILGQGPKLLIQFQNNGVVDDSQLPKDRFSAERLKGVDSTLKIQPAKLEDSAVYLCASSLGTAQETQYFGPGTRLLVL.

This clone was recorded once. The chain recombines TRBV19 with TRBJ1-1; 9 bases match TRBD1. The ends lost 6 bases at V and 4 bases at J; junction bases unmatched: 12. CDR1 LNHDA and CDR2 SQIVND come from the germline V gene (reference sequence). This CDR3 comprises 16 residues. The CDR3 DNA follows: TGTGCCAGTAGGAGATACGGGGACAGGGATATCACTGAAGCTTTCTTT. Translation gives CASRRYGDRDITEAFF.

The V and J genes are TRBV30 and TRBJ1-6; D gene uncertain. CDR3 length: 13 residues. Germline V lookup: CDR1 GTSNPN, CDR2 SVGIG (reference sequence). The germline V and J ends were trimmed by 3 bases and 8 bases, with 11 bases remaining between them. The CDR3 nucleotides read TGTGCCTGGAGAAGAACACTCGATTCACCCCTCCACTTT. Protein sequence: CAWRRTLDSPLHF.

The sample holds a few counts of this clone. The CDR3 loop is CASSLRTGNSIYEQYF. CDR3 nucleotide sequence: TGCGCCAGCAGCCTCCGGACAGGCAACTCAATCTACGAGCAGTACTTC. The genes are TRBV5-1 and TRBJ2-7, with TRBD1 identical over 7 bases. Germline trimming cut 4 bases from V and 3 bases from J; bases unmatched to any gene: 13. Germline V gene lookup returns CDR1 SGHRS and CDR2 YFSETQ. The CDR3 runs 16 residues.

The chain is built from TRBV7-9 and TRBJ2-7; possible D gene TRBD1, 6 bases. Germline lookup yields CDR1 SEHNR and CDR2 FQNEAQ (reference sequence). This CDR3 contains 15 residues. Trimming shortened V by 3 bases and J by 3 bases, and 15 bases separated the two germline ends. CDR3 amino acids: CASSLYRAGGYEQYF. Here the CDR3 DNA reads TGTGCCAGCAGCTTGTACAGGGCTGGAGGCTACGAGCAGTACTTC.

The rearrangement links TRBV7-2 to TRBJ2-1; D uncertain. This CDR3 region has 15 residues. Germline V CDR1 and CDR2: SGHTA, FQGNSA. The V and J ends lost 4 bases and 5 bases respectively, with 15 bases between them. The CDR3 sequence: CASSSVVMQNNEQFF. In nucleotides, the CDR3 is TGTGCCAGCAGCTCTGTTGTCATGCAAAACAATGAGCAGTTCTTC.

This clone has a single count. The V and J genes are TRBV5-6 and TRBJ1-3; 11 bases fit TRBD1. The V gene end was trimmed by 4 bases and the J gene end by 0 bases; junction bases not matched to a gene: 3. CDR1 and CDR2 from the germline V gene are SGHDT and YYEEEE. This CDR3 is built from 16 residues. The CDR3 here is CASSPGTGGSGNTIYF. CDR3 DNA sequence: TGTGCCAGCAGCCCCGGGACAGGGGGCTCTGGAAACACCATATATTTT. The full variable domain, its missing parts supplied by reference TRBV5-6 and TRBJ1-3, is DAGVTQSPTHLIKTRGQQVTLRCSPKSGHDTVSWYQQALGQGPQFIFQYYEEEERQRGNFPDRFSGHQFPNYSSELNVNALLLGDSALYLCASSPGTGGSGNTIYFGEGSWLTVV.

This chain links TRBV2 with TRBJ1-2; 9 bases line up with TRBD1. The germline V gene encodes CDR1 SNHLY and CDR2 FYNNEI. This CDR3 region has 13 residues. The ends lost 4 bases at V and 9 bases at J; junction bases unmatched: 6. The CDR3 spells CASSGTGVGSYTF. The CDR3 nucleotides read TGTGCCAGCAGTGGGACAGGGGTGGGTAGCTACACCTTC.